Each of the 27 T cell receptor beta chains below was sequenced from the same sample in a study of blood T cell repertoires in COVID-19. Produced via immunoSEQ multiplex PCR; TCRdb's table is partial and in-frame only. There are about 260,000 clones in the sample; more than 75% occur only once, and about 1.4% lies in the top ten. Sequenced material: peripheral blood. The origin of the receptors is a woman in her 40s who had recovered from COVID-19.

The rearrangement links TRBV2 to TRBJ1-6; D is perhaps TRBD1 (6 bases). V lost 11 bases, J lost 1 base, and 24 bases lay in between. Germline CDR1 is SNHLY and CDR2 is FYNNEI. CDR3 size: 18 residues. The CDR3 reads CARGAEGEFGSYNSPLHF. CDR3 nucleotides: TGTGCCCGGGGGGCCGAGGGGGAATTTGGGTCCTATAATTCACCCCTCCACTTT.

The chain carries TRBV12-5 and TRBJ1-5, with D possibly matching TRBD1 (5 bases). The CDR3 contains 14 residues. The germline gives CDR1 LGHNT, CDR2 FRNRAP. Trimming cost V 3 bases and J 5 bases, with 11 bases left between them. CDR3 in DNA: TGTGCTAGTGGTTTACCAGGGATGGATCAGCCCCAGCATTTT. This gives the protein CASGLPGMDQPQHF. Supplemented by reference TRBV12-5 and TRBJ1-5, the full variable domain reads DARVTQTPRHKVTEMGQEVTMRCQPILGHNTVFWYRQTMMQGLELLAYFRNRAPLDDSGMPKDRFSAEMPDATLATLKIQPSEPRDSAVYFCASGLPGMDQPQHFGDGTRLSIL.

This rearrangement joins TRBV5-1 to TRBJ2-5; no firm D call. Trimming cost V 4 bases and J 5 bases, with 12 bases left between them. Per germline, CDR1 SGHRS and CDR2 YFSETQ. The CDR3 has 13 amino acids. For the CDR3, the DNA is TGCGCCAGCAGCGCCGGGTTGCGGGAGACCCAGTACTTC. This gives the protein CASSAGLRETQYF.

The chain employs TRBV11-2 and TRBJ1-2; D is ambiguous. Germline V lookup: CDR1 SGHAT, CDR2 FQNNGV. The ends were cut back, 5 bases at V and 10 bases at J, with 11 bases in the middle. The CDR3 length is 11 residues. The CDR3 loop reads CASSPGRFYTF. The CDR3, as DNA: TGTGCCAGCAGCCCAGGCCGGTTCTACACCTTC. Supplemented by reference TRBV11-2 and TRBJ1-2, the full variable domain reads EAGVAQSPRYKIIEKRQSVAFWCNPISGHATLYWYQQILGQGPKLLIQFQNNGVVDDSQLPKDRFSAERLKGVDSTLKIQPAKLEDSAVYLCASSPGRFYTFGSGTRLTVV.

The J gene is TRBJ2-3, the V gene TRBV6-5; TRBD2 might be the D (5 bases). The CDR3 consists of 15 residues. Trimming took 2 bases from V and 4 from J, leaving 13 bases between them. Germline CDR1 reads MNHEY; CDR2 reads SVGAGI. The CDR3 bases are TGTGCCAGCAGTTACGGGCCGGGGTTAGCAGATACGCAGTATTTT. Translation: CASSYGPGLADTQYF.

This chain connects TRBV5-6 to TRBJ1-2; D ambiguous. There are 15 residues in the CDR3. Germline-derived CDR1 and CDR2 are SGHDT and YYEEEE. Trimming left V 0 bases short and J 4 bases short, with 13 bases between. CDR3 amino acids: CASSLADSTPYGYTF. CDR3 nucleotides: TGTGCCAGCAGCTTGGCAGACTCAACCCCCTATGGCTACACCTTC.

The chain recombines TRBV7-2 with TRBJ2-7; the D gene is possibly TRBD2 (5 bases). Germline CDR1 is SGHTA and CDR2 is FQGNSA. The CDR3 has 16 amino acids. Trimming stripped 4 bases from V and 3 bases from J, with 19 bases between. The CDR3 spells CASSSPGLLPSYEQYF. The CDR3, as DNA: TGTGCCAGCAGCTCTCCTGGACTGCTACCTAGCTACGAGCAGTACTTC.

V gene TRBV27 combines with J gene TRBJ2-1; D perhaps matches TRBD1 (6 bases). The germline V gene has CDR1 MNHEY and CDR2 SMNVEV (reference sequence). The CDR3 is 14 residues long. V lost 6 bases to trimming and J lost 5 bases, with 14 bases between them. The CDR3 DNA follows: TGTGCCAGCAGAGCCCCAGGGGCGAACAATGAGCAGTTCTTC. Its protein is CASRAPGANNEQFF.

V is TRBV7-6 and J is TRBJ2-1; TRBD2 aligns across 7 bases. From germline, CDR1 is SGHVS and CDR2 FNYEAQ. There are 14 residues in the CDR3. J gave up 9 bases and V 1 base, and 6 bases lay outside the gene matches. CDR3 nucleotides: TGTGCCAGCAGCTTAGGGGTGACTAGCTTTGAGCAGTTCTTC. Encoded protein: CASSLGVTSFEQFF.

The chain has TRBV19 and TRBJ2-7, with D maybe TRBD1 (6 bases). Germline V gives CDR1 LNHDA, CDR2 SQIVND (reference sequence). The CDR3 has 14 amino acids. Trimming stripped 3 bases from V and 2 bases from J, with 11 bases between. Written as DNA, the CDR3 is TGTGCCAGTAGTATCTCAAACAGGGCCTACGAGCAGTACTTC. Amino acids: CASSISNRAYEQYF.

The chain uses TRBV13 and TRBJ2-3; tentative D call: TRBD1 (5 bases). The CDR3 contains 16 residues. CDR1 and CDR2 from the germline V gene are PRHDT and FYEKMQ (reference sequence). With 0 bases removed from V and 8 bases from J, the gap between germline ends came to 18 bases. CDR3 nucleotide sequence: TGTGCCAGCAGCTTAGGCCTCCGGTCAGCCAGGGCTACGCAGTATTTT. This sequence encodes CASSLGLRSARATQYF.

The chain uses TRBV6-5 and TRBJ1-6; TRBD1 matches at 8 bases. Losses at the gene ends were 5 bases for V and 7 bases for J; bases not matched to a gene: 7. The CDR3 is 15 residues long. CDR1 is MNHEY and CDR2 is SVGAGI in the germline V gene. CDR3 loop: CASSPGQGYNSPLHF. CDR3 in DNA: TGTGCCAGCAGTCCCGGACAGGGTTACAATTCACCCCTCCACTTT.

CDR3 region: CASSEELAGNTIYF. As DNA, the CDR3 is TGTGCCAGCAGTGAAGAGCTCGCTGGAAACACCATATATTTT. The chain combines TRBV2 with TRBJ1-3; D ambiguous. Germline CDR1 SNHLY, CDR2 FYNNEI. Trimming cost V 1 base and J 2 bases, with 6 bases left between them. The length of the CDR3 is 14 residues. The variable domain in full, completed from reference TRBV2 and TRBJ1-3, reads EPEVTQTPSHQVTQMGQEVILRCVPISNHLYFYWYRQILGQKVEFLVSFYNNEISEKSEIFDDQFSVERPDGSNFTLKIRSTKLEDSAMYFCASSEELAGNTIYFGEGSWLTVV.

DNA of the CDR3: TGTGCCAGCTCACCGACTAGCGGGGAAGAGACCCAGTACTTC. Protein: CASSPTSGEETQYF. The chain couples TRBV18 to TRBJ2-5, with TRBD2 identical over 11 bases. With 3 bases clipped from V and 3 bases from J, the junction kept 0 bases outside the gene matches. CDR3 length: 14 amino acids. CDR1 is KGHSH and CDR2 is LQKENI in the germline V gene. The entire variable domain, with the rest obtained from reference TRBV18 and TRBJ2-5, is as follows: NAGVMQNPRHLVRRRGQEARLRCSPMKGHSHVYWYRQLPEEGLKFMVYLQKENIIDESGMPKERFSAEFPKEGPSILRIQQVVRGDSAAYFCASSPTSGEETQYFGPGTRLLVL.

This chain uses TRBV5-1 with TRBJ2-5; D unclear. Germline lookup yields CDR1 SGHRS and CDR2 YFSETQ. With 6 bases removed from V and 4 bases from J, the gap between germline ends came to 19 bases. The CDR3 has 15 residues. CDR3 bases: TGCGCCAGCATCGATTTGTCCTCCGGCGGAGAGACCCAGTACTTC. This translates into CASIDLSSGGETQYF.

The table lists this clone with a count of one. The chain couples TRBV5-1 to TRBJ2-6, with D possibly being TRBD1 (6 bases). The germline gives CDR1 SGHRS, CDR2 YFSETQ. This CDR3 spans 15 amino acids. The V gene lost 4 bases and the J gene lost 4 bases, with 12 bases spanning the gap. CDR3 region: CASSPRGAGANVLTF. CDR3 coding DNA: TGCGCCAGCAGCCCCAGGGGTGCCGGGGCCAACGTCCTGACTTTC.

The chain links TRBV10-3 to TRBJ2-1, with 8 bases lining up with TRBD2. Germline V gives CDR1 ENHRY, CDR2 SYGVKD. With 10 bases clipped from V and 8 bases from J, the junction kept 7 bases outside the gene matches. CDR3 length equals 12 residues. The CDR3 sequence: CATGGARDEQFF. The CDR3 region has the DNA TGTGCCACCGGGGGGGCCAGGGATGAGCAGTTCTTC.

The chain links TRBV5-5 to TRBJ2-6, with 7 nucleotides matching TRBD1. The CDR3 sequence is 17 residues long. V shed 1 base, J shed 0 bases, and the junction held 4 bases outside the gene matches. Germline V lookup: CDR1 SGHKS, CDR2 YYEKEE (reference sequence). CDR3 nucleotide sequence: TGTGCCAGCAGCTTGACAGGGGAAGGCTCTGGGGCCAACGTCCTGACTTTC. Encoded protein: CASSLTGEGSGANVLTF.

In its sample, this clone was seen once. The chain joins TRBV6-5 to TRBJ1-5; 7 bases fit TRBD1. With V trimmed by 6 bases and J by 6 bases, 8 bases remained unmatched. This CDR3 is 14 amino acids long. Germline values: CDR1 MNHEY, CDR2 SVGAGI. CDR3 coding DNA: TGTGCCAGCAGATCGACAGGGATGGGTCAGCCCCAGCATTTT. Its translation is CASRSTGMGQPQHF.

This clone showed up just a few times. The V and J genes are TRBV12-5 and TRBJ1-2; possible D gene TRBD1, 6 bases. The CDR3 contains 13 residues. The V gene's germline CDR1 is LGHNT and CDR2 FRNRAP. V was shortened by 1 base and J by 8 bases, with 11 bases between the two germline ends. CDR3 DNA sequence: TGTGCTAGTGGTTTGGAAACCGGGACAGGCTACACCTTC. Protein sequence: CASGLETGTGYTF.

The chain couples TRBV4-1 to TRBJ1-1, with a weak D call TRBD1 (6 bases). CDR3 length: 14 residues. The V end was cut by 4 bases, the J end by 0 bases, with 9 bases between. From germline, CDR1 is MGHRA and CDR2 YSYEKL. CDR3: CASSPRGMNTEAFF. CDR3 nucleotide sequence: TGCGCCAGCAGCCCCAGGGGCATGAACACTGAAGCTTTCTTT.

This clone occurred once. This chain uses TRBV4-1 with TRBJ1-1; D possibly corresponds to TRBD1 (6 bases). The CDR3 is made up of 16 amino acids. V was cut by 1 base and J by 1 base, with 13 bases left in between. The germline CDR1 and CDR2 sequences are MGHRA and YSYEKL. In DNA, the CDR3 is TGCGCCAGCAGCCAAGGGTTCCGGGGGGCGAACACTGAAGCTTTCTTT. Its translation: CASSQGFRGANTEAFF.

This clone was counted between two and nine times. The V call is TRBV27, the J call TRBJ1-6; D may be TRBD1 (6 bases). V was trimmed by 8 bases and J by 2 bases, leaving 13 bases between them. CDR3 length: 15 residues. Germline V gives CDR1 MNHEY, CDR2 SMNVEV (reference sequence). The CDR3 is CASSSRTAYNSPLHF. The CDR3 nucleotides are TGTGCCAGCTCATCGCGGACAGCCTATAATTCACCCCTCCACTTT.

This clone was recorded once. The chain combines TRBV2 with TRBJ2-1, with TRBD2 matching 8 bases. After removal of 6 bases from V and 4 bases from J, the junction contained 8 bases not matched to a gene. CDR3 size: 15 residues. CDR1 and CDR2 (germline): SNHLY, FYNNEI. CDR3: CASRLRTSSYNEQFF. The CDR3 DNA follows: TGTGCCAGCAGATTAAGGACTAGCAGTTACAATGAGCAGTTCTTC.

This rearrangement joins TRBV10-3 to TRBJ1-4; D gene unclear. The V gene's germline CDR1 is ENHRY and CDR2 SYGVKD. The V end was cut by 0 bases, the J end by 0 bases, with 11 bases between. CDR3 length: 17 amino acids. CDR3 in amino acids: CAISESTLAATNEKLFF. CDR3 sequence (DNA): TGTGCCATCAGTGAGTCGACGTTGGCGGCAACTAATGAAAAACTGTTTTTT.

V gene TRBV9 combines with J gene TRBJ2-3, with TRBD2 matching over 8 bases. V shed 3 bases and J 5 bases; nucleotides not matched to a gene: 14. Germline V gene lookup returns CDR1 SGDLS and CDR2 YYNGEE. The CDR3 runs 17 residues. In nucleotides, the CDR3 is TGTGCCAGCAGCGCCCTCGCCAGCGGGGGCCCCGGAGATACGCAGTATTTT. As protein: CASSALASGGPGDTQYF.

This clone appeared a single time. The rearrangement uses TRBV2 and TRBJ2-2, with 7 bases identical to TRBD1. This CDR3 has 15 amino acids. V shed 4 bases and J 6 bases; nucleotides not matched to a gene: 8. From germline, CDR1 is SNHLY and CDR2 FYNNEI. For the CDR3, the DNA is TGTGCCAGCAGTGGTGACAGGGCGGGCGCCGGGGAGCTGTTTTTT. Its protein product is CASSGDRAGAGELFF.